The rows below give T cell receptor beta chains drawn from one sample of a study of blood T cells in healthy people across ages. TCRdb re-called the 5' RACE reads through MiXCR, storing one row per CDR3 protein. The profile shows 700,000 to 900,000 distinct CDR3 sequences, approximately 55% of them singletons. The sequencing sample was made of blood. The receptors derive from an elderly man in good health. CDR3s include the opening cysteine and the closing phenylalanine or tryptophan. A D gene is named only where the DNA matches it firmly. The size field is filled for only some rows; it gives once, few, many or a size class.

TRBV7-2	TRBJ2-7	TRBD2	NA	TGTGCCAGCAGCTTTCCGACTACACTAGCGGGGGGGGAGAATGAGCAGTACTTC	CASSFPTTLAGGENEQYF
TRBV2	TRBJ2-3	TRBD1	NA	TGTGCCAGCAACCTTGACTCGAGGGACAGAGACGCGTATTTT	CASNLDSRDRDAYF
TRBV29-1	TRBJ2-5	NA	NA	TGCGGCGCCCAGAAGGCCCAAGAGACCCAGTACTTC	CGAQKAQETQYF
TRBV6-5	TRBJ1-2	TRBD1	NA	TGTGCCAGCAGTCCGTTGGGACAGGGGCGCGGCTACACCTTC	CASSPLGQGRGYTF
TRBV20-1	TRBJ2-7	NA	NA	TGCAGTGCTAGACGGAGGGGGGCCCACTACGAGCAGTACTTC	CSARRRGAHYEQYF
TRBV29-1	TRBJ2-5	NA	NA	TGCAGCGTTCTGGGGCACGGGGGTTCGGAGACCCAGTACTTC	CSVLGHGGSETQYF
TRBV7-2	TRBJ2-5	TRBD1	NA	TGTGCCAGCAGCCGGGACAGGGCCGAGACCCAGTACTTC	CASSRDRAETQYF
TRBV6-5	TRBJ2-7	NA	NA	TGTGCCAGCAGCCATAAGCTGGCGGCCTCCTACGAGCAGTACTTC	CASSHKLAASYEQYF
TRBV5-8	TRBJ2-4	TRBD2	NA	TGTGCCAGCAGACCCGGGACTAGCGGGGCGACCTGGGCCAAAAACATTCAGTACTTC	CASRPGTSGATWAKNIQYF
TRBV24-1	TRBJ2-3	TRBD1	NA	TGTGCCACCAGTGATTTGAGGGGACAGGGGACAGAAAGGTACACAGATACGCAGTATTTT	CATSDLRGQGTERYTDTQYF
TRBV20-1	TRBJ2-3	TRBD2	NA	TGCAGTGCTAACCTAGCGGGAGTTCCAGATACGCAGTATTTT	CSANLAGVPDTQYF
TRBV3-1	TRBJ1-2	NA	NA	TGTGCCAGCAGCCAAAGGGGGACACCTAACTATGGCTACACCTTC	CASSQRGTPNYGYTF
TRBV5-1	TRBJ2-3	NA	many	TGCGCCAGCAGCCCACCGGGAGATACGCAGTATTTT	CASSPPGDTQYF
TRBV5-1	TRBJ1-6	NA	NA	TGCGCCAGCAGCTTGGCCGACAATTCACCCCTCCACTTT	CASSLADNSPLHF
TRBV28	TRBJ2-1	TRBD1	NA	TGTGCAGGAGGGGGACAGGGGGTCAATGAGCAGTTCTTC	CAGGGQGVNEQFF
TRBV4-2	TRBJ2-5	NA	NA	TGTGCCAGCAGCCAAGTTTGGACGATCGGGAGCGGCCAAGAGACCCAGTACTTC	CASSQVWTIGSGQETQYF
TRBV13	TRBJ2-5	NA	few	TGTGCCAGCAGCTCCCTAGGGGCAGGGGTACAGGAGACCCAGTACTTC	CASSSLGAGVQETQYF
TRBV15	TRBJ2-7	NA	NA	TGTGCCACCAGCTGGGGGGTGGGATACGAGCAGTACTTC	CATSWGVGYEQYF
TRBV6-6	TRBJ2-7	NA	many	TGTGCCAGCAGTCGGGGAAACGAGCAGTACTTC	CASSRGNEQYF
TRBV2	TRBJ2-7	NA	NA	TGTGCCAGCAGTGCGGGGGAGTGGGAGCAGTACTTC	CASSAGEWEQYF
TRBV29-1	TRBJ1-2	TRBD1	NA	TGCAGCGGAGGACAGGGGCTTAACTATGGCTACACCTTC	CSGGQGLNYGYTF
TRBV11-1	TRBJ2-1	TRBD2	NA	TGTGCCAGCAGCTCCAGACAGGGGAGACTAGCGGGAGGTACTCCTTATAGAAATGAGCAGTTCTTC	CASSSRQGRLAGGTPYRNEQFF
TRBV20-1	TRBJ2-5	NA	NA	TGCAGTGCTCCCCTCGCGGGGACCCAGTACTTC	CSAPLAGTQYF
TRBV20-1	TRBJ2-1	TRBD2	NA	TGCAGTGCTAGAGATCGTGCTAGCGGGAGTAGGCATGAGCAGTTCTTC	CSARDRASGSRHEQFF
TRBV7-3	TRBJ2-5	NA	NA	TGTGCCAGCAGCTTGACGGGGGGCGAAGAGACCCAGTACTTC	CASSLTGGEETQYF